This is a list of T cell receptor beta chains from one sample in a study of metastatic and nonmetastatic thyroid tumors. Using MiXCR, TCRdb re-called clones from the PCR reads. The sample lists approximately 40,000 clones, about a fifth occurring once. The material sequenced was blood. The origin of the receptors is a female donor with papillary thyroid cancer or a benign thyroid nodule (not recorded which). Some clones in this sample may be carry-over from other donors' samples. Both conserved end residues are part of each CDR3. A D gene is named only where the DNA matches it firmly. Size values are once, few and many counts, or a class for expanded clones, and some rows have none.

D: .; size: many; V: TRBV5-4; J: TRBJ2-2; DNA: TGTGCCAGCAGCTTGGCAGGGATGGGGGTAGGGGAGCTGTTTTTT; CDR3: CASSLAGMGVGELFF
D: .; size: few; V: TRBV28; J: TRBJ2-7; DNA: TGTGCCAGCATTCCCACGGTAGTGGACTGCGAGCAGTACTTC; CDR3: CASIPTVVDCEQYF
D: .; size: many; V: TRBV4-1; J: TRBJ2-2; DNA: TGCGCCAGCAGCTTAATGAACACCGGGGAGCTGTTTTTT; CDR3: CASSLMNTGELFF
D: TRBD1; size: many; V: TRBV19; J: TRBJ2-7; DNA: TGTGCCAGTAGTATGGGACAGGGCAACGAGCAGTACTTC; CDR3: CASSMGQGNEQYF
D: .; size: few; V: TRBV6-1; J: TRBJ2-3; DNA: TGTGCCAGCAGTCCCCCTCCCCGAGGGGCGATCGGGACAGATACGCAGTATTTT; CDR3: CASSPPPRGAIGTDTQYF
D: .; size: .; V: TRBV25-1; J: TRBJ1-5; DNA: TGTGCCAGCAGTGAGCCATATAGCAATCAGCCCCAGCATTTT; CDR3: CASSEPYSNQPQHF
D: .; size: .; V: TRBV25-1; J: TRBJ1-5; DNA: TGTGCCAGTACAGGGTTCTTTCAAAGAGCTGGGTTTCCATGGAATCAGCCCCAGCATTTT; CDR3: CASTGFFQRAGFPWNQPQHF
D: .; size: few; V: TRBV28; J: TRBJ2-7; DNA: TGTGCCTGCAGTCCCCGAAGGGGGGAGGGTGGCGAGCAGTACTTC; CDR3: CACSPRRGEGGEQYF
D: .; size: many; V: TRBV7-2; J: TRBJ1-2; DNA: TGTGCCAGCAGCTTAGCCGGGACTCCGAACTATGGCTACACCTTC; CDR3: CASSLAGTPNYGYTF
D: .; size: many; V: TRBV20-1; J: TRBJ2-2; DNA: TGCAGTGCTAGAGATAGGACCCGGTCGGGGGAGCTGTTTTTT; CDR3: CSARDRTRSGELFF
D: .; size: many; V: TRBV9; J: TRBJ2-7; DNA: TGTGCCAGCAGCCCCCAGACAGTAACAGAAGAGCAGTACTTC; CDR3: CASSPQTVTEEQYF
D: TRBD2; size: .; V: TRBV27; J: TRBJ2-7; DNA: TGTGCCAGCAGTGGGGATCTAGCGGGAGCCCTTAGAGAGCAGTACTTC; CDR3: CASSGDLAGALREQYF
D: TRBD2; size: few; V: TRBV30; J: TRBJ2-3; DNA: TGTGCCTGGAGCCGCCGGGGACTAGCGGGAGACATCACAGATACGCAGTATTTT; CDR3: CAWSRRGLAGDITDTQYF
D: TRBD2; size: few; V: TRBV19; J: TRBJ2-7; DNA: TGTGCCAGTTCGACTAGCGGGAGCTCCTACGAGCAGTACTTC; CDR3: CASSTSGSSYEQYF
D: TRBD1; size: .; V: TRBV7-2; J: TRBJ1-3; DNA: TGTGCCAGCAGCTTTACAGGGGGCGCTGGAAACACCATATATTTT; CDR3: CASSFTGGAGNTIYF
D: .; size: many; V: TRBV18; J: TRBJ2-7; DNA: TGTGCCAGCTCACCACCGGTTATGAATACCGCGCAGTACTTC; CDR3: CASSPPVMNTAQYF
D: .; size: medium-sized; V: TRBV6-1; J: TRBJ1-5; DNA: TGTGCCAGCAGTGTAGAAAGGAGCAATCAGCCCCAGCATTTT; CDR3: CASSVERSNQPQHF
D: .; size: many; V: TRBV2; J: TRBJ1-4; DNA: TGTGCCAGCAGTGAAGGAATTGTCGATAATGAAAAACTGTTTTTT; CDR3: CASSEGIVDNEKLFF
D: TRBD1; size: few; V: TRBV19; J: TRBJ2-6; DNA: TGTGCCAGTAGTCAGGGGGCTTATGGGGCCAACGTCCTGACTTTC; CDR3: CASSQGAYGANVLTF
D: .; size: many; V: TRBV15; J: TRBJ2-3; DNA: TGTGCCACCAGCAGAGATATGTGGGAATTGGGTACGCAGTATTTT; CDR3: CATSRDMWELGTQYF
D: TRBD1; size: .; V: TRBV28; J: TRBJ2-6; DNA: TGTGCCAGCAGTGGCGACAGGGACGGGGCCAACGTCCTGACTTTC; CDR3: CASSGDRDGANVLTF
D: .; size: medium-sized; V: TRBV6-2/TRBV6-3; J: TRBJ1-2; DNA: TGTGCCAGCAGTTACCAGGTACTTGGCTACACCTTC; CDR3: CASSYQVLGYTF
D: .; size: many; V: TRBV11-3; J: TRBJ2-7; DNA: TGTGCCAGCAGCTTAGATGGGGCAGGGCCTACCTACGAGCAGTACTTC; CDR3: CASSLDGAGPTYEQYF
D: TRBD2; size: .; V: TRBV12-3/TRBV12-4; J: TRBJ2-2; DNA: TGTGCCAGCAGTTTAGGGACTAGCGGGAGGGTGAGGACCGGGGAGCTGTTTTTT; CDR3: CASSLGTSGRVRTGELFF
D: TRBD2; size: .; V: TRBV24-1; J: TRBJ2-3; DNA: TGTGCCACCAGTGATCCCCGGGGGGGGCTACCACGCACAGATACGCAGTATTTT; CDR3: CATSDPRGGLPRTDTQYF
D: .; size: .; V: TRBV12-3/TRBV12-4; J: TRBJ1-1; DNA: TGTGCCAGCAGTAAGGGACGGTTGAACACTGAAGCTTTCTTT; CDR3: CASSKGRLNTEAFF